This section outlines one TCR beta chain sequence together with its context. The trim removed 1 base at V and 5 bases at J, leaving 2 bases unmatched. The germline V gene encodes CDR1 LGHNT and CDR2 FRNRAP. The CDR3 consists of 15 residues. The data stem from a study of T cell responses to AZD1222 COVID-19 vaccine. Libraries were prepared by immunoSEQ multiplex PCR; TCRdb keeps only in-frame clonotypes and omits some of them. This table has 45,000 to 55,000 clones, around 84% appearing once. This rearrangement joins TRBV12-5 to TRBJ1-5; 10 bases match TRBD1. The TCR comes from an adult in good health. The sample consisted of peripheral blood, taken on day 0 of AZD1222 vaccination. CDR3 loop: CASGLETGGDQPQHF. The DNA of the CDR3 is TGTGCTAGTGGTTTGGAGACAGGGGGCGATCAGCCCCAGCATTTT.